This is a list of T cell receptor beta chains from one sample in a study of beta chain features in type 1 diabetes. The repertoire was sequenced with immunoSEQ multiplex PCR; TCRdb's copy has only in-frame clones and lacks some. Of over 500,000 clones listed, around a sixth are singletons. Sequencing input: naive CD4+ T cells from blood. The source is a young man in good health. CDR3s include the opening cysteine and the closing phenylalanine or tryptophan. The D gene is left open where the match is weak. Size is omitted from some rows. Given values are once, few, many or a class for expanded clones.

cdr3_aa	cdr3_nt	v_call	j_call	d_call	clone_size
CATSTETWTGGYEQYF	TGTGCCACCAGCACCGAAACTTGGACAGGGGGATACGAGCAGTACTTC	TRBV15	TRBJ2-7	TRBD1	few
CASTFGQQNTEAFF	TGTGCCAGCACTTTTGGGCAGCAGAACACTGAAGCTTTCTTT	TRBV7-2	TRBJ1-1	NA	few
CASSQEGTGGYEKLFF	TGTGCCAGCAGCCAAGAAGGGACAGGGGGGTATGAAAAACTGTTTTTT	TRBV4-2	TRBJ1-4	TRBD1	few
CASSLDGSARETQYF	TGTGCCAGCAGCTTGGACGGATCAGCACGGGAGACCCAGTACTTC	TRBV7-3	TRBJ2-5	NA	NA
CASEEGSNEKLFF	TGTGCCAGCGAAGAGGGGTCTAATGAAAAACTGTTTTTT	TRBV28	TRBJ1-4	NA	NA
CASSTDRDSYEQYF	TGTGCCAGCAGCACGGACAGGGACTCCTACGAGCAGTACTTC	TRBV7-9	TRBJ2-7	TRBD1	few
CSVVPGRFPNYGYTF	TGCAGCGTTGTCCCCGGTCGGTTTCCTAACTATGGCTACACCTTC	TRBV29-1	TRBJ1-2	NA	NA
CASSQGPGRGPGANVLTF	TGTGCCAGCAGCCAAGGTCCAGGGAGAGGGCCTGGGGCCAACGTCCTGACTTTC	TRBV14	TRBJ2-6	NA	NA
CATTTSGLGETQYF	TGTGCCACCACTACAAGCGGGCTAGGCGAGACCCAGTACTTC	TRBV10-3	TRBJ2-5	NA	NA
CASRGIGKNIQYF	TGTGCCAGTAGAGGTATTGGCAAAAACATTCAGTACTTC	TRBV19	TRBJ2-4	NA	few
CASSQPRTGLVSNEQFF	TGTGCCAGCAGCCAACCTCGGACAGGGTTGGTTAGCAATGAGCAGTTCTTC	TRBV7-3	TRBJ2-1	TRBD1	NA
CASSARTGSPYEQYF	TGTGCCAGCAGCGCCCGGACAGGGTCCCCCTACGAGCAGTACTTC	TRBV9	TRBJ2-7	TRBD1	NA
CASRPTGADTQYF	TGCGCCAGCAGACCGACAGGGGCAGATACGCAGTATTTT	TRBV5-1	TRBJ2-3	TRBD1	few
CSVTIRITPSTDTQYF	TGCAGCGTTACAATCCGCATCACCCCTAGCACAGATACGCAGTATTTT	TRBV29-1	TRBJ2-3	NA	NA
CASSLPGQGANYEQYF	TGTGCCAGCAGCCTCCCGGGACAGGGGGCCAACTACGAGCAGTACTTC	TRBV5-4	TRBJ2-7	TRBD1	NA
CASSLSGLALPGNTIYF	TGTGCCAGCAGTTTATCGGGATTGGCACTTCCTGGAAACACCATATATTTT	TRBV28	TRBJ1-3	NA	few
CASTLKLPNTGELFF	TGTGCCAGCACCCTAAAGCTACCTAACACCGGGGAGCTGTTTTTT	TRBV7-9	TRBJ2-2	NA	few
CASSLGDRQDTDTQYF	TGCGCCAGCAGCTTGGGTGACAGACAGGACACAGATACGCAGTATTTT	TRBV5-1	TRBJ2-3	NA	NA
CASSLREKLFF	TGTGCCAGCAGTTTGCGGGAAAAACTGTTTTTT	TRBV28	TRBJ1-4	NA	NA
CAISGGGRAGRYNEQFF	TGTGCCATCAGTGGGGGCGGGAGGGCTGGAAGGTACAATGAGCAGTTCTTC	TRBV10-3	TRBJ2-1	TRBD2	NA